Presented here are 28 T cell receptor beta chains from one specimen sequenced in a study of blood T cell repertoires in COVID-19. Sequenced by immunoSEQ multiplex PCR; TCRdb stores in-frame clones only, minus some. This repertoire shows 99,000 or so clones, 84% found once; its top ten account for roughly 2.1%. Sample: peripheral blood. The receptors shown here come from a man aged 70 or older with active or convalescent COVID-19.

The V gene is TRBV2, the J gene TRBJ1-2, with D perhaps matching TRBD1 (5 bases). The CDR3 sequence is 13 residues long. Germline V gives CDR1 SNHLY, CDR2 FYNNEI. V was shortened by 7 bases and J by 1 base, with 10 bases between the two germline ends. CDR3 bases: TGTGCCAGCAATCGGGGGGTTAACTATGGCTACACCTTC. Amino acids: CASNRGVNYGYTF.

The J gene is TRBJ2-3, the V gene TRBV3-1 (or the pseudogene TRBV3-2); 7 nucleotides line up with TRBD1. Germline CDR1 LGHDT, CDR2 YNNKEL (reference sequence). J was trimmed by 0 bases and V by 1 base; bases with no gene match: 10. The CDR3 totals 18 residues. The CDR3 reads CASSQGSTGADSTDTQYF. The CDR3, as DNA: TGTGCCAGCAGCCAAGGATCTACAGGGGCCGATAGCACAGATACGCAGTATTTT.

The chain recombines TRBV7-3 with TRBJ2-2, with TRBD1 matching over 8 bases. Germline V lookup: CDR1 SGHTA, CDR2 FQGTGA. V dropped 2 bases and J dropped 4; count of bases not matched to a gene: 3. The CDR3 runs 15 residues. The chain's CDR3 is CASSLGDRFTGELFF. CDR3 nucleotide sequence: TGTGCCAGCAGCTTAGGGGACAGGTTCACCGGGGAGCTGTTTTTT.

This rearrangement joins TRBV19 to TRBJ1-5; 9 bases fit TRBD1. The CDR3 contains 16 residues. With 4 bases clipped from V and 4 bases from J, the junction kept 8 bases outside the gene matches. Per germline, CDR1 LNHDA and CDR2 SQIVND (reference sequence). The CDR3 bases are TGTGCCAGTAGTACGACGACCGGGACAGGGAATCAGCCCCAGCATTTT. It specifies CASSTTTGTGNQPQHF.

The chain links TRBV11-2 to TRBJ2-7; 10 bases line up with TRBD1. The germline CDR1 and CDR2 sequences are SGHAT and FQNNGV. Unmatched junction bases numbered 6, after V lost 5 bases and J lost 2 bases. This CDR3 is built from 15 residues. CDR3 nucleotides: TGTGCCAGCAGCATAACCGGGACAGGGGCCTACGAGCAGTACTTC. It specifies CASSITGTGAYEQYF.

V is TRBV21-1 and J is TRBJ2-3; TRBD2 reflects the table's D call only, with no check against the DNA. TRBV21-1 is annotated as a pseudogene. The CDR3 extends over 15 amino acids. The chain's CDR3 is CASSRTGGKTDTQYF. CDR3 nucleotides: TGTGCCAGCAGCCGAACGGGGGGGAAGACAGATACGCAGTATTTT.

The chain is built from TRBV6-5 and TRBJ1-5, with D tentatively TRBD1 (6 bases). V lost 6 bases and J 0 bases, leaving 6 bases between the germline ends. Germline V CDR1 and CDR2: MNHEY, SVGAGI. The CDR3 extends over 13 amino acids. The CDR3 bases are TGTGCCAGCAGACAGGGTAGCAATCAGCCCCAGCATTTT. Amino acid sequence: CASRQGSNQPQHF.

The V and J genes are TRBV6-1 and TRBJ2-2; perhaps TRBD2 as D (5 bases). V was shortened by 5 bases and J by 2 bases, with 15 bases between the two germline ends. This CDR3 comprises 16 residues. Germline V gene sequence: CDR1 MNHNS, CDR2 SASEGT. The CDR3 is CASSKVLRVNTGELFF. CDR3 in DNA: TGTGCCAGCAGTAAAGTACTGAGGGTAAACACCGGGGAGCTGTTTTTT.

J is TRBJ1-2 and V is TRBV4-1; 7 positions agree with TRBD1. Germline V CDR1 and CDR2: MGHRA, YSYEKL. V was pared by 5 bases and J by 6 bases, with 15 bases of the junction left unmatched. The CDR3 sequence is 16 residues long. CDR3 region: CASSARSTGRVDGYTF. CDR3 coding DNA: TGCGCCAGCAGCGCAAGATCGACAGGGCGGGTGGATGGCTACACCTTC.

The chain couples TRBV19 to TRBJ1-5, with a possible D match to TRBD1 (5 bases). The CDR3 sequence is 15 residues long. Germline CDR1 and CDR2: LNHDA and SQIVND (reference sequence). Trimming cost V 4 bases and J 2 bases, with 12 bases left between them. This chain's CDR3 is CASSTPGLGNQPQHF. The CDR3 nucleotides are TGTGCCAGTAGTACCCCGGGACTCGGCAATCAGCCCCAGCATTTT. The full variable domain, with the rest looked up from reference TRBV19 and TRBJ1-5, is DGGITQSPKYLFRKEGQNVTLSCEQNLNHDAMYWYRQDPGQGLRLIYYSQIVNDFQKGDIAEGYSVSREKKESFPLTVTSAQKNPTAFYLCASSTPGLGNQPQHFGDGTRLSIL.

The J gene is TRBJ2-2, the V gene TRBV11-2; TRBD1 agrees at 8 bases. Germline V gene data show CDR1 as SGHAT and CDR2 as FQNNGV. J gave up 1 base and V 6 bases, and 7 bases lay outside the gene matches. This CDR3 has 16 amino acids. The CDR3 sequence is CASRRPGQVNTGELFF. CDR3 sequence (DNA): TGTGCCAGCAGGCGGCCGGGACAGGTGAACACCGGGGAGCTGTTTTTT. Complete variable domain (other parts from reference TRBV11-2 and TRBJ2-2): EAGVAQSPRYKIIEKRQSVAFWCNPISGHATLYWYQQILGQGPKLLIQFQNNGVVDDSQLPKDRFSAERLKGVDSTLKIQPAKLEDSAVYLCASRRPGQVNTGELFFGEGSRLTVL.

The chain joins TRBV7-9 to TRBJ1-5; D is unresolved. Looked up from germline, CDR1 is SEHNR and CDR2 is FQNEAQ (reference sequence). The V gene lost 5 bases and the J gene lost 3 bases, with 14 bases spanning the gap. CDR3 length: 15 residues. The CDR3 sequence: CASSPSGVNNQPQHF. CDR3 DNA: TGTGCCAGCAGCCCCTCCGGGGTCAACAATCAGCCCCAGCATTTT.

The table lists this clone with a few counts. The chain joins TRBV5-6 to TRBJ1-4, with D perhaps TRBD1 (6 bases). This CDR3 is 14 amino acids long. Trimming took 3 bases from V and 8 from J, leaving 14 bases between them. Looked up from germline, CDR1 is SGHDT and CDR2 is YYEEEE. CDR3 in amino acids: CASSSQGSREKLFF. The CDR3 DNA reads as TGTGCCAGCAGCTCACAGGGCTCTCGGGAAAAACTGTTTTTT.

The chain links TRBV30 to TRBJ1-6; possibly TRBD1 for D (5 bases). This CDR3 region has 16 residues. In germline, CDR1 is GTSNPN, CDR2 SVGIG (reference sequence). V gave up 4 bases and J gave up 0 bases, with 13 bases separating them. The CDR3: CAWTSGGSSYNSPLHF. CDR3 in DNA: TGTGCCTGGACCTCGGGGGGAAGCTCCTATAATTCACCCCTCCACTTT.

The chain has TRBV28 and TRBJ2-7; 8 nucleotides align to TRBD2. Germline-derived CDR1 and CDR2 are MDHEN and SYDVKM. J lost 3 bases, V lost 6 bases, and 10 bases had no gene match. The CDR3 is 15 residues long. CDR3 sequence: CASRDGTRFSYEQYF. CDR3 bases: TGTGCCAGCAGGGACGGGACTAGGTTCAGCTACGAGCAGTACTTC.

The V gene is TRBV7-9, the J gene TRBJ1-1; 9 bases agree with TRBD1. Unmatched junction bases numbered 2, after V lost 5 bases and J lost 4 bases. Per germline, CDR1 SEHNR and CDR2 FQNEAQ (reference sequence). This CDR3 has 13 amino acids. Here the CDR3 reads CASSQTGGTEAFF. Here the CDR3 DNA reads TGTGCCAGCAGCCAGACAGGGGGCACTGAAGCTTTCTTT. Full variable domain (outside the CDR3, taken from reference TRBV7-9 and TRBJ1-1): DTGVSQNPRHKITKRGQNVTFRCDPISEHNRLYWYRQTLGQGPEFLTYFQNEAQLEKSRLLSDRFSAERPKGSFSTLEIQRTEQGDSAMYLCASSQTGGTEAFFGQGTRLTVV.

V is TRBV5-6 and J is TRBJ2-3; 11 bases fit TRBD2. CDR1 is SGHDT and CDR2 is YYEEEE in the germline V gene. CDR3 length: 16 residues. The V and J ends lost 0 bases and 6 bases, in that order; junction bases with no gene match: 6. DNA of the CDR3: TGTGCCAGCAGCTTGGCGACTAGCGGGGAAGCTGATACGCAGTATTTT. Its translation: CASSLATSGEADTQYF.

This chain links TRBV4-1 with TRBJ2-7; D possibly corresponds to TRBD1 (5 bases). Germline CDR1 is MGHRA and CDR2 is YSYEKL. V was trimmed by 1 base and J by 0 bases, leaving 10 bases between them. The CDR3 has 15 residues. CDR3 bases: TGCGCCAGCAGCCAAGCCCAGGGCAGCTCCTACGAGCAGTACTTC. It encodes CASSQAQGSSYEQYF.

This chain links TRBV5-6 with TRBJ2-2; 10 nucleotides line up with TRBD2. Per the germline V gene, CDR1 is SGHDT and CDR2 is YYEEEE. The V gene end was trimmed by 4 bases and the J gene end by 1 base; junction bases not matched to a gene: 7. CDR3 length: 17 amino acids. Here the CDR3 DNA reads TGTGCCAGCAGCACGCTAGCGGGGGCCATGAACACCGGGGAGCTGTTTTTT. This codes for CASSTLAGAMNTGELFF.

The V call is TRBV25-1, the J call TRBJ1-1; D remains unclear. The CDR3 loop spans 13 amino acids. V lost 2 bases and J lost 4, with 8 bases in between. The germline V gene has CDR1 MGHDK and CDR2 SYGVNS. The chain's CDR3 is CASSEIASTEAFF. CDR3 in DNA: TGTGCCAGCAGTGAAATAGCGAGCACTGAAGCTTTCTTT. Full variable domain (outside the CDR3, taken from reference TRBV25-1 and TRBJ1-1): EADIYQTPRYLVIGTGKKITLECSQTMGHDKMYWYQQDPGMELHLIHYSYGVNSTEKGDLSSESTVSRIRTEHFPLTLESARPSHTSQYLCASSEIASTEAFFGQGTRLTVV.

The chain has TRBV6-5 and TRBJ2-7; 9 bases are a match to TRBD1. The germline V gene has CDR1 MNHEY and CDR2 SVGAGI. This CDR3 has 14 amino acids. Unmatched junction bases numbered 6, after V lost 7 bases and J lost 2 bases. CDR3 in amino acids: CASKTGTGTYEQYF. CDR3 bases: TGTGCCAGCAAAACCGGGACAGGGACCTACGAGCAGTACTTC.

The chain employs TRBV6-6 and TRBJ1-2; D is ambiguous. V dropped 0 bases and J dropped 2 bases, with 10 bases sitting between them. The CDR3 extends over 15 amino acids. Per the germline V gene, CDR1 is MNHNY and CDR2 is SVGAGI (reference sequence). CDR3 sequence (DNA): TGTGCCAGCAGTTACTCGACTACGGGGAACTATGGCTACACCTTC. It codes for CASSYSTTGNYGYTF.

The chain recombines TRBV28 with TRBJ1-2; D gene ambiguous. CDR3 length: 13 residues. The germline gives CDR1 MDHEN, CDR2 SYDVKM. Trimming stripped 8 bases from V and 4 bases from J, with 14 bases between. CDR3 in DNA: TGTGCCAGCGCCGAACCGGGGTTCTATGGCTACACCTTC. It specifies CASAEPGFYGYTF.

The chain is built from TRBV7-2 and TRBJ2-7; TRBD1 agrees at 10 bases. This CDR3 contains 13 residues. The germline V gene encodes CDR1 SGHTA and CDR2 FQGNSA. V trimming: 5 bases; J trimming: 9 bases; junction bases outside the gene matches: 7. Written as DNA, the CDR3 is TGTGCCAGCAGCGCGCGACAGGGGGCGGGGCAGTACTTC. Amino acid sequence: CASSARQGAGQYF.

The chain carries TRBV6-5 and TRBJ1-5, with 9 bases aligning to TRBD1. Unmatched junction bases numbered 2, after V lost 5 bases and J lost 3 bases. Per germline, CDR1 MNHEY and CDR2 SVGAGI. The CDR3 consists of 14 residues. This CDR3 reads CASSRQGVNQPQHF. DNA for the CDR3: TGTGCCAGCAGTCGACAGGGGGTCAATCAGCCCCAGCATTTT.

CDR3 in amino acids: CASSPRDRGPGNTIYF. For the CDR3, the DNA is TGTGCCAGCAGCCCCCGGGACAGGGGGCCTGGAAACACCATATATTTT. The chain has TRBV7-2 and TRBJ1-3, with 12 positions matching TRBD1. V shed 5 bases, J shed 2 bases, and the junction held 4 bases outside the gene matches. The CDR3 runs 16 residues. CDR1 is SGHTA and CDR2 is FQGNSA in the germline V gene.

The V gene is TRBV5-8, the J gene TRBJ1-2, with 9 nucleotides matching TRBD1. The CDR3 contains 14 residues. CDR1 is SGHTS, CDR2 YDEGEE, per germline. The ends lost 0 bases at V and 5 bases at J; junction bases unmatched: 2. The CDR3 is CASSLGTGDYGYTF. CDR3 DNA: TGTGCCAGCAGCTTGGGGACAGGGGATTATGGCTACACCTTC.

The chain couples TRBV10-2 to TRBJ1-4; D not certain. The CDR3 loop spans 14 amino acids. Trimming cost V 3 bases and J 1 base, with 6 bases left between them. CDR1 WSHSY and CDR2 SAAADI come from the germline V gene. The CDR3 loop reads CASSDLKTNEKLFF. CDR3 bases: TGCGCCAGCAGTGACTTAAAAACTAATGAAAAACTGTTTTTT.